This T cell receptor beta chain was identified in a study of human T cells and chemical hapten exposure. Time point specified: pre-sensitization, week 0. Stated treatment: therapeutic diphenylcyclopropenone sensitization with weekly scalp DPC. The study drew its donors from alopecia patients who were 18 to 70 years old and suitable for DPC. Germline V CDR1 and CDR2: SQVTM, ANQGSEA. V shed 6 bases and J 3 bases; nucleotides not matched to a gene: 7. This CDR3 has 14 residues. This clonotype showed up just a few times. In TCRdb, the RACE reads were re-called with MiXCR into one record per CDR3 protein. This sample yields about 260,000 distinct CDR3 sequences, of which around 9.3% are seen a single time; over 2% belongs to the top ten.

The rearrangement links TRBV29-1 to TRBJ2-7; 11 bases are a match to TRBD1. The receptor comes from a woman aged 40 to 50 with alopecia areata. Some clones in this sample may be carry-over from other donors' samples. The material was whole blood, obtained in connection with sensitization to the hapten diphenylcyclopropenone (DPC). For the CDR3, the DNA is TGCAGCGTCTATGGACAGGGGGCAGGCTACGAGCAGTACTTC. Its translation is CSVYGQGAGYEQYF.